This entry is about one T cell receptor (beta chain). The target of this receptor is not known. No base quality information exists; no much larger clone differs at one position. The data derive from a study of blood T cells in healthy people across ages (dated by TCRdb to between 2014 and 2017). Some background on the complete study: In model experiments, template switching captured roughly one uniquely barcoded TCR beta cDNA molecule for every two T cells. Using the same blood draw, the study looked at two additional independent replicas of 1 million unique cDNA reads for two donors, one aged 18 to 29 and the other aged 80 or older. Donors were grouped into four age groups: young (average roughly 16 years), middle-aged (around 39), aged (about 60) and long-lived (roughly 80). Using deep sequencing normalized with unique cDNA molecular identifiers, the study measured how TCR beta repertoire diversity changes with age. To avoid experimental bias, donors of different ages were spread randomly across the sequencing lanes. What the research found in general, with its limitations: Total diversity estimates from one million sequenced T cells were considered lower bounds and underestimates. Observed TCR beta diversity per million T cells fell roughly linearly with age, and a significant reduction was already apparent by age approximately 40. The CMV infection status of donors was not known, potentially confounding age-related changes in expanded clonotypes. Compared with the aged group, the long-lived group had more naive CD4+ T cells, fewer expanded clones and increased TCR diversity, suggesting age selection. There was a strong correlation between observed TCR beta diversity and the percentage of naive T cells measured by flow cytometry. Conclusive comparison of naive and antigen-experienced compartments was prevented by the profiling of bulk unsorted PBMCs.

Donors were a few dozen systemically healthy Caucasian individuals from Russia aged roughly 6 to 100 years. Each donor gave 8 to 10 milliliters of peripheral blood, drawn into EDTA-treated Vacutainer tubes. PBMCs were isolated by Ficoll-Paque density-gradient centrifugation, with at least 6.5 million obtained per sample. Trizol reagent was used to extract total RNA from PBMCs, with at least 6 micrograms per sample. The percentages of naive CD45RAhigh/CD27high T cells were determined by flow cytometry on a PBMC aliquot from every donor. The germline V gene (reference sequence) provides CDR1 LGHDT and CDR2 YNNKEL. The CDR3 measures 16 amino acids from cysteine to phenylalanine. Only the CDR3 portion is preserved as DNA: 48 bases, with reading frame beginning at the first base. Germline trimming amounts to 2 bases on V and 3 bases on J, with 9 as the count of junction bases outside the gene matches.

Library preparation was by 5' RACE. The sequencing machine was an Illumina HiSeq 2500. The second PCR ran for about 6 to 12 cycles and used a J-beta primer mix along with a sample-barcoded 5' primer. A unique molecular identifier was introduced onto each TCR beta cDNA molecule by a template-switch 5' adaptor carrying 12 random nucleotides. At least 2.5 million CDR3-containing paired-end reads were obtained from each sample. All of the RNA was converted into first-strand cDNA using the Mint cDNA synthesis kit, with a TRBC-specific oligonucleotide serving as the primer. All cDNA was treated with uracil-DNA glycosylase and then went through a first 18-cycle PCR with the universal primers M1SS and BC2_uni_R. The study's processing was this. Normalization of each sample was performed by random selection of 1 million high-quality reads, each carrying a distinct molecular identifier. Instead of being binned into consensus sequences, reads with shared molecular identifiers were discarded. CDR3 identification, clonotype clustering and error correction used MiTCR with a Q25 quality threshold and the strictest error-elimination algorithm. A nonparametric unseen species model with Euler transformation was used to estimate a lower bound on total TCR beta diversity. Starting from the raw public reads, TCRdb applied fastp trimming at Q25, assembled clones with MiXCR and retained in-frame beta chains. When rows share a CDR3 protein, they turn into one entry using the most common DNA and genes. None of the V and J calls come from the authors' own analysis; TCRdb made them. This sample has roughly 1.7 million distinct CDR3 sequences in its table, and roughly 32% of those were observed once. 11% of the sample is held by the ten biggest clonotypes.

The chain is encoded by TRBV3-1 joined to TRBJ2-7; 8 of the junction bases match TRBD1. Sequenced sample: blood. The sequence was collected from a woman between 25 and 40 years old in good health. The CDR3 in this case is CASSQRQGSRVYEQYF. The nucleotide sequence is TGTGCCAGCAGCCAACGACAGGGGTCAAGGGTCTACGAGCAGTACTTC.